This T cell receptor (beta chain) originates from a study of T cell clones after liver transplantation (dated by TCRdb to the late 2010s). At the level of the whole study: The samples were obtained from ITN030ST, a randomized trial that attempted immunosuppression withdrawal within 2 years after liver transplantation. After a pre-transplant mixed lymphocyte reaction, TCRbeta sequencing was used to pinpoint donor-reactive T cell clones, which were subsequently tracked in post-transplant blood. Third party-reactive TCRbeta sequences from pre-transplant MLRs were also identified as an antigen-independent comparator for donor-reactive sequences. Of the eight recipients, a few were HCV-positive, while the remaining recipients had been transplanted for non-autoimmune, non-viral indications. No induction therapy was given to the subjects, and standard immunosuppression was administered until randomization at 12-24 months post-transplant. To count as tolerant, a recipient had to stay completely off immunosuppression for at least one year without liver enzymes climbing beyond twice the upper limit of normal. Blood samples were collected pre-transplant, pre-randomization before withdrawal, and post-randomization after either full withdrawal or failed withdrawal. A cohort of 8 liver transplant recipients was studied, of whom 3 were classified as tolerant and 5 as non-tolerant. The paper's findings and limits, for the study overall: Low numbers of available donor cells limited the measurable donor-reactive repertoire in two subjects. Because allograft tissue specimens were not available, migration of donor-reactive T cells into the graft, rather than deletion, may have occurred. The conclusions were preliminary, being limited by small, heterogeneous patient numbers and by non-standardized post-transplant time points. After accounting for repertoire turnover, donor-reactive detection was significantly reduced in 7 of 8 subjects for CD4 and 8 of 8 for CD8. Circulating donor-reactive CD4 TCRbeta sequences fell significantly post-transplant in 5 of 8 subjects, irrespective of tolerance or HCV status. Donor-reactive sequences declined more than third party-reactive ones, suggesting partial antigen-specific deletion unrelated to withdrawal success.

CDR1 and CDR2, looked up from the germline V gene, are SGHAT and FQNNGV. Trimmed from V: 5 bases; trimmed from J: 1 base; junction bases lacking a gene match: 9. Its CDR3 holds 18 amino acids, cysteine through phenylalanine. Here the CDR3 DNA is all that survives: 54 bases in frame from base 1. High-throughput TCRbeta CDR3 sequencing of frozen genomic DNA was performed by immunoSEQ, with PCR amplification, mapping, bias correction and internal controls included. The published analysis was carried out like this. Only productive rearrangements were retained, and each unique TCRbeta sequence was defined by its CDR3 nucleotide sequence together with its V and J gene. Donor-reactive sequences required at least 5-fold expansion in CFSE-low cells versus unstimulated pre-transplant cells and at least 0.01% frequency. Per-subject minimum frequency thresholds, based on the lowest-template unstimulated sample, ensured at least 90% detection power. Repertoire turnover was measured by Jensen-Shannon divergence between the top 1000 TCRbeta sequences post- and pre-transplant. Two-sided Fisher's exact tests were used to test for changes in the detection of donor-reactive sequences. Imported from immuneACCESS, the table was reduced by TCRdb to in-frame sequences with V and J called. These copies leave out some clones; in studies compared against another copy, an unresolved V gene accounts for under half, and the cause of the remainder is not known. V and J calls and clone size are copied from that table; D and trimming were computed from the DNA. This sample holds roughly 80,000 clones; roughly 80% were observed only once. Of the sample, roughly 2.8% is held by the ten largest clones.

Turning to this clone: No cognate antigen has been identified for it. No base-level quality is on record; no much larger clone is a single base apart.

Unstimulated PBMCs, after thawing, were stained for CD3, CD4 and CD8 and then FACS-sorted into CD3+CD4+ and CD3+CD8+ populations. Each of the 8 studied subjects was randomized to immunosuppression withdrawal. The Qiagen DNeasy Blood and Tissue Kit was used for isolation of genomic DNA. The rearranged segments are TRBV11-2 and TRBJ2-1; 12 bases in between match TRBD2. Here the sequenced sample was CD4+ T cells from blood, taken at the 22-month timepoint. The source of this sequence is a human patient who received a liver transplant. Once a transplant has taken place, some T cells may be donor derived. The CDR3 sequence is CASSGLAGGPGSYNEQFF. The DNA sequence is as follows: TGTGCCAGCAGCGGGCTAGCGGGAGGGCCGGGTTCCTACAATGAGCAGTTCTTC.